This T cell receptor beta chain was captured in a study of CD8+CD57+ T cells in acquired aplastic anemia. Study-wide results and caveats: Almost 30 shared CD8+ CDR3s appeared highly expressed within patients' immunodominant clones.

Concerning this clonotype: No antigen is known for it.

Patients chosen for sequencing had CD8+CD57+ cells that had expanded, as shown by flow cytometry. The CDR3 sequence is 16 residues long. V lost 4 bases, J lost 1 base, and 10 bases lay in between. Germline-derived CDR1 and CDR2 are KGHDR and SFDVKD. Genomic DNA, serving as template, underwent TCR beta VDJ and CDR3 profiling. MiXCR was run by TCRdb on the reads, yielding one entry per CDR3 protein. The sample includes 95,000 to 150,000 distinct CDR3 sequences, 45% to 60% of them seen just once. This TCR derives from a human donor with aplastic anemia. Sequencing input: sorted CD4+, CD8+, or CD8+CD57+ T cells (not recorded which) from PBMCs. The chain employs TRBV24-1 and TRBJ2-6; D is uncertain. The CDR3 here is CATSDSIPSGANVLTF. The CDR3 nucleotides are TGTGCCACCAGTGACTCGATCCCTTCTGGGGCCAACGTCCTGACTTTC.